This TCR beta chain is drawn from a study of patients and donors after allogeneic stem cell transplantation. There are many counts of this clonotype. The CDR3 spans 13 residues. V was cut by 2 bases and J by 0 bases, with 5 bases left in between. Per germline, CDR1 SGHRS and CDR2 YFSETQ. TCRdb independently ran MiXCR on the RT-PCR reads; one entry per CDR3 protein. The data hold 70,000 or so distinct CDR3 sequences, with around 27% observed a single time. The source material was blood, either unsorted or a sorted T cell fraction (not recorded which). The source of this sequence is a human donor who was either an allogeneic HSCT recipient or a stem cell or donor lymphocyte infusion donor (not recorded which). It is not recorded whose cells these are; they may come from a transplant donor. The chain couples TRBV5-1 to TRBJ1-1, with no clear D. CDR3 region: CASSFSLNTEAFF. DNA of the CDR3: TGCGCCAGCAGCTTTAGCTTGAACACTGAAGCTTTCTTT.